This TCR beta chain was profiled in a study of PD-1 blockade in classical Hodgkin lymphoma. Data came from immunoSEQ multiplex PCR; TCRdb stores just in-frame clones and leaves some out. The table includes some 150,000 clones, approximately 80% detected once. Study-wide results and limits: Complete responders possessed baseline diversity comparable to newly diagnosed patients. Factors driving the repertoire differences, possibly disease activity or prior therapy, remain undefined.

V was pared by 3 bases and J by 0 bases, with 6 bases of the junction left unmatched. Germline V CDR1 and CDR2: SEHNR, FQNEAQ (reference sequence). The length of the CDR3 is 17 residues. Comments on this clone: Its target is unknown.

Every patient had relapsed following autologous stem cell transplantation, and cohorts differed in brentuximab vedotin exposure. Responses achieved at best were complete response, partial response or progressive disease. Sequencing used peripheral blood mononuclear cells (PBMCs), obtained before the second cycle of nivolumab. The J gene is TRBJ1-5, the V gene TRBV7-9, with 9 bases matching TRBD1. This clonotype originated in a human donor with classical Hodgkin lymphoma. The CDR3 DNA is TGTGCCAGCAGCTTCGATCCGGGACAGGGTAGCAATCAGCCCCAGCATTTT. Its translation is CASSFDPGQGSNQPQHF.